Below, 4 T cell receptor beta chains from the same sample are listed, as sequenced in a study of cytomegalovirus exposure and HLA in healthy donors. 60 Vbeta and 13 Jbeta primers were used in PCR. Sequenced by immunoSEQ multiplex PCR; TCRdb stores in-frame clones only, minus some. The table lists some 64,000 clones, with under 2% in the top ten. The material sequenced was PBMCs. The receptors stem from a woman aged 30 to 39 in good health and CMV-seronegative.

The V gene is TRBV5-4, the J gene TRBJ2-7; perhaps TRBD2 as D (6 bases). The CDR3 sequence is 14 residues long. Germline V gives CDR1 SGHNT, CDR2 YYREEE (reference sequence). V lost 0 bases and J 1 base, leaving 8 bases between the germline ends. Here the CDR3 DNA reads TGTGCCAGCAGCTTGGTGGGGGGATCCTACGAGCAGTACTTC. Amino acids: CASSLVGGSYEQYF.

This rearrangement joins TRBV19 to TRBJ1-1, with 7 nucleotides matching TRBD1. CDR1 is LNHDA, CDR2 SQIVND, per germline (reference sequence). J gave up 7 bases and V 2 bases, and 7 bases lay outside the gene matches. This CDR3 region has 14 residues. This chain's CDR3 is CASSILGGKLEAFF. The CDR3 region has the DNA TGTGCCAGTAGTATATTAGGGGGCAAACTTGAAGCTTTCTTT.

V and J are TRBV7-9 and TRBJ1-6, with 7 bases matching TRBD1. Germline V gene lookup returns CDR1 SEHNR and CDR2 FQNEAQ (reference sequence). J was trimmed by 6 bases and V by 1 base; bases with no gene match: 3. This CDR3 has 15 residues. The CDR3 DNA reads TGTGCCAGCAGCTTAGTAGGGGGCGGTAATTCACCCCTCCACTTT. As protein: CASSLVGGGNSPLHF.

The V gene is TRBV28, the J gene TRBJ1-1; 10 nucleotides agree with TRBD1. CDR1 and CDR2 (germline): MDHEN, SYDVKM. Trimming took 6 bases from V and 5 from J; bases not matched to a gene: 6. The CDR3 is made up of 14 amino acids. The DNA for the CDR3 is TGTGCCAGCAGCAGGGACAGGGGAAGAACTGAAGCTTTCTTT. Amino acid sequence: CASSRDRGRTEAFF.